The next 21 T cell receptor beta chains were all read from a single sample in a study of shared clonotypes between healthy human individuals. Profiling relied on immunoSEQ multiplex PCR, and the TCRdb table lists in-frame clones only, not all of them. The repertoire consists of 550,000 to 800,000 clones, with roughly 70% occurring once and the leading ten covering 1.7%. The sequenced material came from memory CD4+ T cells sorted from blood. Subset: CD45RA-negative fraction. The origin of the receptors is a woman younger than 45 in good health.

The chain uses TRBV28 and TRBJ2-7, with D possibly TRBD1 on 6 matching bases. Germline V gene lookup returns CDR1 MDHEN and CDR2 SYDVKM. This CDR3 region has 15 residues. V shed 7 bases and J shed 3 bases, with 19 bases lying between them. The CDR3 region is CASIPTGQGRYEQYF. The CDR3 DNA reads as TGTGCCAGCATCCCCACGGGGCAGGGGCGCTACGAGCAGTACTTC.

The chain uses TRBV7-8 and TRBJ2-7; 10 nucleotides agree with TRBD2. V shed 2 bases, J shed 0 bases, and the junction held 10 bases outside the gene matches. This CDR3 contains 18 residues. Germline lookup yields CDR1 SGHVS and CDR2 FQNEAQ. In DNA, the CDR3 is TGTGCCAGCAGCTTACGATCTAGCGGGAGCCCACGCTCCTACGAGCAGTACTTC. This encodes CASSLRSSGSPRSYEQYF. The complete variable domain, with remaining parts taken from reference TRBV7-8 and TRBJ2-7, reads GAGVSQSPRYKVAKRGQDVALRCDPISGHVSLFWYQQALGQGPEFLTYFQNEAQLDKSGLPSDRFFAERPEGSVSTLKIQRTQQEDSAVYLCASSLRSSGSPRSYEQYFGPGTRLTVT.

This sequence joins TRBV5-1 and TRBJ1-4, with 7 bases matching TRBD1. V lost 4 bases to trimming and J lost 0 bases; unmatched junction nucleotides: 6. In germline, CDR1 is SGHRS, CDR2 YFSETQ. This CDR3 contains 16 residues. CDR3 residues: CASSSGDSSTNEKLFF. The CDR3 bases are TGCGCCAGCAGCAGTGGGGACAGCTCAACTAATGAAAAACTGTTTTTT.

This clone appeared a single time. The genes are TRBV27 and TRBJ2-7; 7 nucleotides agree with TRBD1. Trimming at V came to 5 bases and at J to 5 bases, leaving 12 bases not matched to a gene. The CDR3 has 15 amino acids. Looked up from germline, CDR1 is MNHEY and CDR2 is SMNVEV (reference sequence). CDR3 nucleotides: TGTGCCAGCAGTCCCACTTACAGGGGCACGCACGAGCAGTACTTC. This translates into CASSPTYRGTHEQYF.

This clone came up once. The V call is TRBV29-1, the J call TRBJ1-2; the match to TRBD1 covers 8 bases. Germline loops: CDR1 SQVTM, CDR2 ANQGSEA. J was trimmed by 6 bases and V by 6 bases; bases with no gene match: 18. The length of the CDR3 is 16 residues. As DNA, the CDR3 is TGCAGCGTGAGGGGGGACAGGAAAGGGACAAAGGATGGCTACACCTTC. Its protein is CSVRGDRKGTKDGYTF. Complete variable domain (other parts from reference TRBV29-1 and TRBJ1-2): SAVISQKPSRDICQRGTSLTIQCQVDSQVTMMFWYRQQPGQSLTLIATANQGSEATYESGFVIDKFPISRPNLTFSTLTVSNMSPEDSSIYLCSVRGDRKGTKDGYTFGSGTRLTVV.

The chain carries TRBV4-1 and TRBJ2-6; D is possibly TRBD1 (6 bases). Between the trimmed V and J ends, which lost 3 bases and 2 bases, there was a span of 8 bases. The germline gives CDR1 MGHRA, CDR2 YSYEKL. CDR3 size: 15 residues. The CDR3 loop reads CASSQTGTGANVLTF. The CDR3, as DNA: TGCGCCAGCAGCCAGACAGGTACTGGGGCCAACGTCCTGACTTTC.

The rearrangement links TRBV7-9 to TRBJ2-5, with D unresolved. The V end lost 6 bases, the J end lost 4 bases, and 12 bases lay between the germline ends. Germline V CDR1 and CDR2: SEHNR, FQNEAQ (reference sequence). The CDR3 length is 13 residues. The chain's CDR3 is CASSWTRGETQYF. The CDR3 DNA reads as TGTGCCAGCAGTTGGACCAGAGGAGAGACCCAGTACTTC.

This clone came up once. This sequence joins TRBV27 and TRBJ2-6, with D maybe TRBD1 (6 bases). Between the trimmed V and J ends, which lost 6 bases and 0 bases, there was a span of 15 bases. The CDR3 sequence is 17 residues long. Germline CDR1 reads MNHEY; CDR2 reads SMNVEV (reference sequence). CDR3 loop: CASRRQVGYSGANVLTF. The CDR3 region has the DNA TGTGCCAGCAGAAGACAGGTGGGTTACTCTGGGGCCAACGTCCTGACTTTC.

V gene TRBV5-5 combines with J gene TRBJ1-2; D is perhaps TRBD1 (5 bases). The germline CDR1 and CDR2 sequences are SGHKS and YYEKEE (reference sequence). The CDR3 totals 14 residues. The germline V and J ends were trimmed by 4 bases and 4 bases, with 14 bases remaining between them. CDR3 in amino acids: CASSPGDSGYGYTF. CDR3 bases: TGTGCCAGCAGCCCGGGGGACTCGGGCTATGGCTACACCTTC.

The V call is TRBV23-1, the J call TRBJ2-7; tentatively, D is TRBD2 (5 bases). TRBV23-1 is identified as an open reading frame with a role that is uncertain. The CDR3 consists of 15 residues. Trimming cost V 0 bases and J 4 bases, with 13 bases left between them. The CDR3 DNA follows: TGCGCCAGCAGTCAATCGATCACCGGCGGGTACGAGCAGTACTTC. This translates into CASSQSITGGYEQYF.

J is TRBJ2-2 and V is TRBV12-5, with 11 bases lining up with TRBD2. This CDR3 has 17 residues. Trimming at V came to 3 bases and at J to 3 bases, leaving 6 bases not matched to a gene. Germline V lookup: CDR1 LGHNT, CDR2 FRNRAP. The CDR3 DNA sequence: TGTGCTAGTGGTTTAACTAGCGGGAGTGGTGACACCGGGGAGCTGTTTTTT. Its protein is CASGLTSGSGDTGELFF.

The CDR3 loop reads CASRDTTNYGYTF. DNA of the CDR3: TGCGCCAGCAGGGATACTACTAACTATGGCTACACCTTC. This chain uses TRBV5-1 with TRBJ1-2; D call uncertain. The CDR3 is 13 residues long. Between the trimmed V and J ends, which lost 5 bases and 0 bases, there was a span of 8 bases. Per germline, CDR1 SGHRS and CDR2 YFSETQ.

The V gene is TRBV11-1, the J gene TRBJ2-3; 7 bases fit TRBD2. Trimming cost V 1 base and J 8 bases; bases outside gene matches: 12. Germline V gives CDR1 SGHAT, CDR2 FQDESV (reference sequence). The CDR3 covers 16 residues. The CDR3, as DNA: TGTGCCAGCAGCTTAGTTTCTAGCGGAATTGTATCTACGCAGTATTTT. The encoded protein is CASSLVSSGIVSTQYF. The entire variable domain, with the rest obtained from reference TRBV11-1 and TRBJ2-3, is as follows: EAEVAQSPRYKITEKSQAVAFWCDPISGHATLYWYRQILGQGPELLVQFQDESVVDDSQLPKDRFSAERLKGVDSTLKIQPAELGDSAMYLCASSLVSSGIVSTQYFGPGTRLTVL.

This chain joins TRBV5-1 and TRBJ2-1, with 12 bases aligning to TRBD1. CDR1 SGHRS and CDR2 YFSETQ come from the germline V gene. The CDR3 totals 15 residues. The V gene end was trimmed by 4 bases and the J gene end by 3 bases; junction bases not matched to a gene: 2. The CDR3 coding sequence is TGCGCCAGCAGCGGGACAGGGGGCTACTACAATGAGCAGTTCTTC. Its protein is CASSGTGGYYNEQFF.

Worth noting for this clone: This sample also contains other DNA sequences that code for the same CDR3. V and J are TRBV6-1 and TRBJ1-2; the D is unclear. This CDR3 is built from 14 residues. The V end lost 4 bases, the J end lost 0 bases, and 9 bases lay between the germline ends. Germline CDR1 MNHNS, CDR2 SASEGT. The CDR3, as DNA: TGTGCCAGCAGTGGGGCCGCAGCTAACTATGGCTACACCTTC. Translation: CASSGAAANYGYTF.

This clone showed up just once. The rearrangement links TRBV2 to TRBJ2-6; tentative D call: TRBD1 (5 bases). CDR3 length: 16 residues. The germline CDR1 and CDR2 sequences are SNHLY and FYNNEI. Trimming removed 9 bases at V and 1 base at J, with 16 bases between. CDR3 loop: CASGRQPLSGANVLTF. In DNA form, the CDR3 reads TGTGCCAGTGGCAGACAGCCACTTTCTGGGGCCAACGTCCTGACTTTC.

The chain combines TRBV5-1 with TRBJ1-1; TRBD1 aligns across 8 bases. Germline V gene data show CDR1 as SGHRS and CDR2 as YFSETQ. The trim removed 5 bases at V and 2 bases at J, leaving 11 bases unmatched. The CDR3 is 16 amino acids. This CDR3 reads CASRGTVTGDNTEAFF. The CDR3, as DNA: TGCGCCAGCAGGGGGACTGTGACAGGGGACAACACTGAAGCTTTCTTT.

J is TRBJ1-2 and V is TRBV29-1; 11 nucleotides agree with TRBD1. CDR1 and CDR2 (germline): SQVTM, ANQGSEA. The CDR3 totals 14 residues. The J segment lost 7 bases and the V segment lost 7 bases, leaving 11 bases of the junction unmatched. CDR3 sequence reads: CSATDLDRGLGYTF. CDR3 DNA: TGCAGCGCCACTGACTTGGACAGGGGGCTTGGCTACACCTTC.

The CDR3 DNA follows: TGTGCCAGCAGCGACACGACAGGCCTCCGGGAGACCCAGTACTTC. Translating it yields CASSDTTGLRETQYF. The chain is built from TRBV5-4 and TRBJ2-5; D is possibly TRBD1 (6 bases). Germline lookup yields CDR1 SGHNT and CDR2 YYREEE (reference sequence). This CDR3 contains 15 residues. Trimming removed 4 bases from V and 5 bases from J, with 18 bases in between.

The genes are TRBV28 and TRBJ1-2; 9 bases line up with TRBD1. The CDR3 extends over 15 amino acids. Germline loops: CDR1 MDHEN, CDR2 SYDVKM. With 6 bases clipped from V and 8 bases from J, the junction kept 13 bases outside the gene matches. The CDR3 DNA is TGTGCCAGCAGACTAGGAACAACAGGGGGCAGGGGCTACACCTTC. Protein sequence: CASRLGTTGGRGYTF.

The rearrangement uses TRBV19 and TRBJ1-5; D ambiguous. Deletions cut 5 bases from V and 1 base from J, with 15 bases between. Germline-derived CDR1 and CDR2 are LNHDA and SQIVND (reference sequence). This CDR3 contains 16 residues. This CDR3 is CASSFRSLESNQPQHF. CDR3 coding DNA: TGTGCCAGTAGTTTCCGCAGTTTAGAAAGCAATCAGCCCCAGCATTTT.